Each of the 26 T cell receptor beta chains below was sequenced from the same sample in a study of cytomegalovirus exposure and HLA in healthy donors. PCR amplification relied on 60 Vbeta primers (plus 13 Jbeta primers). The assay was immunoSEQ multiplex PCR, and TCRdb's table has in-frame clones only and misses some. Found here are more than 110,000 clones, about 79% of them singletons; the top ten hold 2.8%. Sequencing was done on a sample of PBMCs. The receptors originated from a male donor in good health and CMV-seronegative.

The CDR3 reads CASSTPGGKETQYF. CDR3 in DNA: TGTGCCAGTAGTACCCCGGGAGGTAAAGAGACCCAGTACTTC. This chain joins TRBV19 and TRBJ2-5, with 7 positions matching TRBD2. The germline V gene has CDR1 LNHDA and CDR2 SQIVND (reference sequence). V lost 4 bases and J lost 3; bases outside the gene matches: 5. The CDR3 loop spans 14 amino acids. The full variable domain, in which reference TRBV19 and TRBJ2-5 provide the parts outside the CDR3, is DGGITQSPKYLFRKEGQNVTLSCEQNLNHDAMYWYRQDPGQGLRLIYYSQIVNDFQKGDIAEGYSVSREKKESFPLTVTSAQKNPTAFYLCASSTPGGKETQYFGPGTRLLVL.

The genes are TRBV4-2 and TRBJ1-3; D remains unclear. Germline assignment: CDR1 LGHNA and CDR2 YNFKEQ. This CDR3 comprises 18 residues. The V end lost 0 bases, the J end lost 0 bases, and 15 bases lay between the germline ends. The CDR3 DNA is TGTGCCAGCAGCCAAGATTTTATGGTGAGAGTCTCTGGAAACACCATATATTTT. Translation: CASSQDFMVRVSGNTIYF.

J is TRBJ2-5 and V is TRBV11-1; weak D call: TRBD1 (6 bases). V was clipped by 6 bases and J by 2 bases, with 13 bases between them. CDR1 and CDR2 (germline): SGHAT, FQDESV (reference sequence). This CDR3 is built from 14 residues. The CDR3 DNA follows: TGTGCCAGCAGACCCACAGGGATTCAAGAGACCCAGTACTTC. Protein product: CASRPTGIQETQYF.

The chain has TRBV29-1 and TRBJ2-3; 8 nucleotides agree with TRBD2. The V segment lost 2 bases and the J segment 1 base; nucleotides outside the gene matches: 11. Germline loops: CDR1 SQVTM, CDR2 ANQGSEA. The CDR3 totals 17 residues. CDR3 in DNA: TGCAGCGTTGAATTTGCGGGAGGTCAACCTGGCACAGATACGCAGTATTTT. Protein sequence: CSVEFAGGQPGTDTQYF.

The CDR3 protein is CASSLGTVNHRRYGYTF. The CDR3, as DNA: TGTGCCAGCAGCTTAGGGACAGTCAATCACCGTCGCTATGGCTACACCTTC. The chain carries TRBV11-2 and TRBJ1-2, with a weak D call TRBD1 (6 bases). V was shortened by 1 base and J by 4 bases, with 19 bases between the two germline ends. Germline lookup yields CDR1 SGHAT and CDR2 FQNNGV. The CDR3 consists of 17 residues.

This clone was seen a single time. The chain's CDR3 is CASSLPSGDTEAFF. In DNA form, the CDR3 reads TGTGCCAGCAGTCTTCCGTCAGGCGACACTGAAGCTTTCTTT. V and J are TRBV6-6 and TRBJ1-1; D is uncertain. Germline CDR1 reads MNHNY; CDR2 reads SVGAGI (reference sequence). CDR3 length equals 14 residues. With 5 bases removed from V and 3 bases from J, the gap between germline ends came to 13 bases.

This chain uses TRBV30 with TRBJ1-2; D not resolved. CDR1 is GTSNPN and CDR2 is SVGIG in the germline V gene (reference sequence). This CDR3 spans 12 amino acids. Deletions cut 3 bases from V and 4 bases from J, with 9 bases between. The DNA for the CDR3 is TGTGCCTGGAGGAGTCCGAGCTATGGCTACACCTTC. Amino acid sequence: CAWRSPSYGYTF.

The chain is built from TRBV5-4 and TRBJ2-1, with 9 bases lining up with TRBD2. V was pared by 4 bases and J by 8 bases, with 16 bases of the junction left unmatched. The CDR3 sequence is 17 residues long. CDR1 is SGHNT and CDR2 is YYREEE in the germline V gene (reference sequence). The CDR3 protein is CASSGGPREAGGDEQFF. CDR3 DNA sequence: TGTGCCAGCAGCGGAGGCCCCCGGGAAGCGGGGGGCGATGAGCAGTTCTTC.

The genes are TRBV4-1 and TRBJ2-3; TRBD2 agrees at 8 bases. Germline V lookup: CDR1 MGHRA, CDR2 YSYEKL. There are 15 residues in the CDR3. V was clipped by 0 bases and J by 4 bases; unmatched bases: 3. As DNA, the CDR3 is TGCGCCAGCAGCCAAGAGCCTAGCGGGCCAGATACGCAGTATTTT. Protein: CASSQEPSGPDTQYF.

This clone was counted a few times. The V and J genes are TRBV5-1 and TRBJ1-2, with D possibly TRBD1 on 5 matching bases. CDR1 and CDR2 (germline): SGHRS, YFSETQ. CDR3 length equals 17 residues. V was shortened by 4 bases and J by 2 bases, with 21 bases between the two germline ends. CDR3 DNA sequence: TGCGCCAGCAGCCCCGCGGGGGGTAGAAATATAAACTATGGCTACACCTTC. Translating gives CASSPAGGRNINYGYTF.

V usage is TRBV9 and J usage is TRBJ1-4; D ambiguous. Germline V lookup: CDR1 SGDLS, CDR2 YYNGEE. V was shortened by 1 base and J by 8 bases, with 12 bases between the two germline ends. CDR3 size: 14 residues. The CDR3 coding sequence is TGTGCCAGCAGCGTATGGGCAAGAGGGGAAAAACTGTTTTTT. Its protein product is CASSVWARGEKLFF.

The chain carries TRBV4-3 and TRBJ2-3; 14 positions agree with TRBD2. V gave up 2 bases and J gave up 2 bases; unmatched junction bases: 9. Germline assignment: CDR1 LGHNA and CDR2 YSLEER. The CDR3 has 19 amino acids. CDR3 nucleotides: TGCGCCAGCAGCCAAAGTTGGACTAGCGGGGGGTCTTACACAGATACGCAGTATTTT. Translation gives CASSQSWTSGGSYTDTQYF.

This clone appeared many times. The chain recombines TRBV5-1 with TRBJ1-5; 8 bases fit TRBD1. Germline trimming cut 3 bases from V and 3 bases from J; bases unmatched to any gene: 5. Per the germline V gene, CDR1 is SGHRS and CDR2 is YFSETQ. This CDR3 contains 15 residues. CDR3 sequence: CASSSTGGYNQPQHF. DNA of the CDR3: TGCGCCAGCAGCTCTACAGGGGGGTACAATCAGCCCCAGCATTTT.

In nucleotides, the CDR3 is TGTGCCAGCAGCGACAGGACAGGGAACTATGGCTACACCTTC. It codes for CASSDRTGNYGYTF. The rearrangement joins TRBV5-4 to TRBJ1-2; TRBD1 matches at 8 bases. CDR1 is SGHNT and CDR2 is YYREEE in the germline V gene (reference sequence). The CDR3 contains 14 residues. V gave up 4 bases and J gave up 2 bases; unmatched junction bases: 4. Looking up the rest from reference TRBV5-4 and TRBJ1-2 gives the full variable domain: ETGVTQSPTHLIKTRGQQVTLRCSSQSGHNTVSWYQQALGQGPQFIFQYYREEENGRGNFPPRFSGLQFPNYSSELNVNALELDDSALYLCASSDRTGNYGYTFGSGTRLTVV.

V and J are TRBV4-2 and TRBJ2-7; tentatively, D is TRBD1 (6 bases). The CDR3 is 15 amino acids. In germline, CDR1 is LGHNA, CDR2 YNFKEQ. V lost 2 bases to trimming and J lost 5 bases, with 16 bases between them. The CDR3 is CASSQFVRTVDEQYF. DNA of the CDR3: TGTGCCAGCAGCCAATTTGTGCGGACAGTGGACGAGCAGTACTTC.

This sequence joins TRBV29-1 and TRBJ1-1; maybe TRBD1 (6 bases). This CDR3 comprises 13 residues. V gave up 7 bases and J gave up 0 bases, with 12 bases separating them. CDR1 and CDR2 (germline): SQVTM, ANQGSEA. CDR3 loop: CSGSRGLNTEAFF. The CDR3 DNA reads as TGCAGCGGATCCAGGGGCCTGAACACTGAAGCTTTCTTT.

The CDR3 DNA is TGCGCCAGCAGCTTGGGACAGGGAATTCAAGAGACCCAGTACTTC. Protein sequence: CASSLGQGIQETQYF. The chain has TRBV5-1 and TRBJ2-5; TRBD1 aligns across 7 bases. This CDR3 spans 15 amino acids. Germline-derived CDR1 and CDR2 are SGHRS and YFSETQ. The V gene end was trimmed by 0 bases and the J gene end by 2 bases; junction bases not matched to a gene: 4.

The chain couples TRBV6-5 to TRBJ2-1, with D perhaps TRBD2 (5 bases). Germline values: CDR1 MNHEY, CDR2 SVGAGI. The length of the CDR3 is 14 residues. Trimming stripped 4 bases from V and 8 bases from J, with 15 bases between. This chain's CDR3 is CASSSRTGVHEQFF. In DNA form, the CDR3 reads TGTGCCAGCAGTTCCAGGACTGGAGTACATGAGCAGTTCTTC.

This clone has only one observation. This chain uses TRBV29-1 with TRBJ2-2, with D maybe TRBD2 (6 bases). V was cut by 8 bases and J by 6 bases, with 13 bases left in between. CDR3 length: 12 amino acids. Germline-derived CDR1 and CDR2 are SQVTM and ANQGSEA. This CDR3 reads CSFREPPGELFF. As DNA, the CDR3 is TGCAGCTTCCGGGAGCCCCCCGGGGAGCTGTTTTTT.

In regard to this clone: The conserved final phenylalanine or tryptophan is absent from the CDR3, which likely points to a read error. The V gene is TRBV19, the J gene TRBJ1-2; 9 bases fit TRBD1. This CDR3 has 14 amino acids. The germline V gene has CDR1 LNHDA and CDR2 SQIVND (reference sequence). With 3 bases clipped from V and 10 bases from J, the junction kept 9 bases outside the gene matches. The DNA of the CDR3 is TGTGCCAGTAGTATGTTGCCCCGACAGGGGGACTACACCCTC. As protein: CASSMLPRQGDYTL.

The J gene is TRBJ2-1, the V gene TRBV19, with 7 bases fitting TRBD1. The CDR3 is 18 residues long. The V and J ends lost 0 bases and 0 bases, in that order; junction bases with no gene match: 8. Germline V CDR1 and CDR2: LNHDA, SQIVND (reference sequence). The chain's CDR3 is CASSIESDRFSSYNEQFF. Here the CDR3 DNA reads TGTGCCAGTAGTATAGAATCGGACAGGTTTAGCTCCTACAATGAGCAGTTCTTC.

There are a few counts of this clone. The chain couples TRBV9 to TRBJ2-7; D is possibly TRBD2 (6 bases). The CDR3 length is 15 residues. Trimming pared 2 bases from V and 0 bases from J, leaving 12 bases between. Germline loops: CDR1 SGDLS, CDR2 YYNGEE. The CDR3 sequence is CASSVGPTSSYEQYF. CDR3 coding DNA: TGTGCCAGCAGCGTGGGGCCGACTAGCTCCTACGAGCAGTACTTC.

On this clone itself: The sample holds other DNA sequences that translate to the same CDR3. This chain connects TRBV5-1 to TRBJ1-2; D call uncertain. The germline V gene encodes CDR1 SGHRS and CDR2 YFSETQ. Deletions cut 0 bases from V and 6 bases from J, with 6 bases between. CDR3 length: 12 residues. CDR3 sequence: CASSLGGDGYTF. In DNA, the CDR3 is TGCGCCAGCAGCTTGGGCGGGGATGGCTACACCTTC. Full variable domain (outside the CDR3, taken from reference TRBV5-1 and TRBJ1-2): KAGVTQTPRYLIKTRGQQVTLSCSPISGHRSVSWYQQTPGQGLQFLFEYFSETQRNKGNFPGRFSGRQFSNSRSEMNVSTLELGDSALYLCASSLGGDGYTFGSGTRLTVV.

The gene calls are TRBV29-1 and TRBJ2-3; 10 bases line up with TRBD2. The length of the CDR3 is 14 residues. Germline V gives CDR1 SQVTM, CDR2 ANQGSEA. V shed 2 bases and J 5 bases; nucleotides not matched to a gene: 4. This CDR3 is CSVESSGRIDTQYF. DNA of the CDR3: TGCAGCGTTGAATCTAGCGGGAGAATAGATACGCAGTATTTT.

This clone was observed a handful of times. The chain joins TRBV10-1 to TRBJ2-2; 14 nucleotides match TRBD2. Looked up from germline, CDR1 is WNHNN and CDR2 is SYGVQD (reference sequence). The V and J ends lost 2 bases and 1 base, in that order; junction bases with no gene match: 9. The CDR3 is 20 amino acids. The CDR3 sequence: CASSEGLGLAGEGNTGELFF. The CDR3 bases are TGCGCCAGCAGTGAGGGTTTGGGACTAGCGGGAGAAGGGAACACCGGGGAGCTGTTTTTT.

The chain has TRBV4-1 and TRBJ2-3; D might be TRBD2 (6 bases). Germline lookup yields CDR1 MGHRA and CDR2 YSYEKL. V lost 3 bases and J 3 bases, leaving 10 bases between the germline ends. There are 14 residues in the CDR3. The CDR3, as DNA: TGCGCCAGCAGCCACCCGGGGGAAACAGATACGCAGTATTTT. Its protein is CASSHPGETDTQYF.